Presented here are 30 T cell receptor beta chains from one specimen sequenced in a study of T cell repertoires in cytomegalovirus infection. TCRdb processed the reads anew with MiXCR; each CDR3 protein has one entry. The sample lists some 220,000 distinct CDR3 sequences; 12% were seen once. Sequencing used PBMCs. The receptors derive from a human donor in good health (CMV status not recorded). Some clones in this sample may be carry-over from other donors' samples.

In its sample, this clonotype was seen many times. V gene TRBV7-2 combines with J gene TRBJ1-3; 9 nucleotides match TRBD1. The V gene's germline CDR1 is SGHTA and CDR2 FQGNSA. Trimming at V came to 3 bases and at J to 0 bases, leaving 6 bases not matched to a gene. The CDR3 sequence is 17 residues long. The CDR3 sequence is CASSLYGTGYSGNTIYF. The CDR3 DNA reads TGTGCCAGCAGCTTGTACGGGACAGGGTACTCTGGAAACACCATATATTTT. Supplemented by reference TRBV7-2 and TRBJ1-3, the full variable domain reads GAGVSQSPSNKVTEKGKDVELRCDPISGHTALYWYRQSLGQGLEFLIYFQGNSAPDKSGLPSDRFSAERTGGSVSTLTIQRTQQEDSAVYLCASSLYGTGYSGNTIYFGEGSWLTVV.

On this clonotype itself: This clone may be a read error of a much larger clone one base away. V is TRBV12-3 or TRBV12-4 and J is TRBJ2-7; D not resolved. The CDR3 contains 14 residues. Deletions cut 6 bases from V and 4 bases from J, with 16 bases between. As DNA, the CDR3 is TGTGCCAGCAGCCTGACAACCGCTTTATACGAGCAGTACTTC. The encoded protein is CASSLTTALYEQYF.

This clonotype turned up a few times. The chain employs TRBV11-2 and TRBJ2-2; the D is unclear. Germline CDR1 is SGHAT and CDR2 is FQNNGV. V was pared by 1 base and J by 1 base, with 10 bases between. The CDR3 loop spans 16 amino acids. The CDR3 nucleotides read TGTGCCAGCAGCTTAGGACCGGATATGAACACCGGGGAGCTGTTTTTT. Residues: CASSLGPDMNTGELFF.

This clonotype was detected many times. The chain links TRBV7-2 to TRBJ2-3; 13 bases align to TRBD2. This CDR3 is built from 16 residues. Unmatched junction bases numbered 5, after V lost 4 bases and J lost 4 bases. Germline-derived CDR1 and CDR2 are SGHTA and FQGNSA. Written as DNA, the CDR3 is TGTGCCAGCAGCTACGGGACTAGCGGGACCGCAGATACGCAGTATTTT. As protein: CASSYGTSGTADTQYF.

This clonotype was seen at least ten times. The gene calls are TRBV7-6 and TRBJ2-3; no clear D gene. CDR1 and CDR2 (germline): SGHVS, FNYEAQ. The V gene lost 2 bases and the J gene lost 2 bases, with 5 bases spanning the gap. The CDR3 is 13 amino acids. The CDR3 spells CASSLMPTDTQYF. CDR3 DNA sequence: TGTGCCAGCAGCTTAATGCCCACAGATACGCAGTATTTT.

Only a few counts were recorded for this clonotype. The chain links TRBV20-1 to TRBJ2-6; D gene uncertain. The CDR3 consists of 14 residues. V shed 6 bases and J shed 0 bases, with 9 bases lying between them. Germline V gives CDR1 DFQATT, CDR2 SNEGSKA (reference sequence). In nucleotides, the CDR3 is TGCAGTGCCCAAGAACGCTCTGGGGCCAACGTCCTGACTTTC. Protein: CSAQERSGANVLTF.

V gene TRBV19 combines with J gene TRBJ2-3, with TRBD1 matching 7 bases. The CDR3 totals 16 residues. V gave up 3 bases and J gave up 2 bases; unmatched junction bases: 8. In germline, CDR1 is LNHDA, CDR2 SQIVND (reference sequence). The CDR3 DNA is TGTGCCAGTAGTATTTTGGGACAGTCTTCCACAGATACGCAGTATTTT. It specifies CASSILGQSSTDTQYF.

This clonotype was seen a handful of times. The chain uses TRBV19 and TRBJ2-7; 9 bases match TRBD1. The CDR3 contains 15 residues. With V trimmed by 5 bases and J by 2 bases, 7 bases remained unmatched. Germline loops: CDR1 LNHDA, CDR2 SQIVND (reference sequence). CDR3 DNA sequence: TGTGCCAGTAGTCCGGAGGGACAGGGACCCTACGAGCAGTACTTC. Translation gives CASSPEGQGPYEQYF. Full variable domain (outside the CDR3, taken from reference TRBV19 and TRBJ2-7): DGGITQSPKYLFRKEGQNVTLSCEQNLNHDAMYWYRQDPGQGLRLIYYSQIVNDFQKGDIAEGYSVSREKKESFPLTVTSAQKNPTAFYLCASSPEGQGPYEQYFGPGTRLTVT.

This clonotype has ten or more counts. V is TRBV7-2 and J is TRBJ2-2, with D possibly being TRBD2 (5 bases). This CDR3 comprises 17 residues. The ends were cut back, 5 bases at V and 4 bases at J, with 20 bases in the middle. Germline V gene sequence: CDR1 SGHTA, CDR2 FQGNSA. The CDR3 DNA follows: TGTGCCAGCAGCCGCTCGATGGCAGGAGGTCGCACCGGGGAGCTGTTTTTT. Amino acid sequence: CASSRSMAGGRTGELFF.

This clonotype was observed many times. The rearrangement joins TRBV19 to TRBJ2-4; maybe TRBD1 (5 bases). The V gene lost 0 bases and the J gene lost 8 bases, with 14 bases spanning the gap. The germline V gene has CDR1 LNHDA and CDR2 SQIVND (reference sequence). The CDR3 spans 15 residues. The DNA for the CDR3 is TGTGCCAGTAGTATAGAGGGCAGGGCGGTGGACATTCAGTACTTC. Residues: CASSIEGRAVDIQYF.

The table lists this clonotype with many counts. The chain is built from TRBV7-9 and TRBJ2-1, with a weak D call TRBD1 (5 bases). Germline CDR1 and CDR2: SEHNR and FQNEAQ (reference sequence). The CDR3 sequence is 17 residues long. V was shortened by 5 bases and J by 0 bases, with 17 bases between the two germline ends. The DNA of the CDR3 is TGTGCCAGCAGCACAGGTACAGGTACCAGCTCCTACAATGAGCAGTTCTTC. This sequence encodes CASSTGTGTSSYNEQFF.

This clonotype was seen repeatedly, ten times or more. This chain uses TRBV7-2 with TRBJ2-5, with D uncertain. Germline-derived CDR1 and CDR2 are SGHTA and FQGNSA. Trimming removed 2 bases from V and 6 bases from J, with 7 bases in between. The CDR3 contains 12 residues. The CDR3 here is CASSLHTKTQYF. The CDR3 DNA reads TGTGCCAGCAGCTTACATACGAAGACCCAGTACTTC.

The chain couples TRBV6-5 to TRBJ1-1, with D maybe TRBD1 (6 bases). V shed 5 bases and J shed 4 bases, with 14 bases lying between them. This CDR3 contains 14 residues. Germline CDR1 and CDR2: MNHEY and SVGAGI. The CDR3 spells CASSRGGVGTEAFF. CDR3 DNA: TGTGCCAGCAGTCGGGGGGGCGTAGGCACTGAAGCTTTCTTT.

This clonotype is a singleton in its sample. This chain joins TRBV5-6 and TRBJ1-4, with 7 nucleotides matching TRBD1. CDR3 length: 15 residues. With V trimmed by 0 bases and J by 7 bases, 6 bases remained unmatched. Germline assignment: CDR1 SGHDT and CDR2 YYEEEE. The CDR3 loop reads CASSLVVRGVEKLFF. CDR3 DNA: TGTGCCAGCAGCTTGGTTGTCAGGGGGGTTGAAAAACTGTTTTTT.

There are a few counts of this clonotype. This chain joins TRBV28 and TRBJ1-6; D ambiguous. Trimming took off 8 bases at V and 15 bases at J, with 14 bases between the two ends. Germline V lookup: CDR1 MDHEN, CDR2 SYDVKM. The CDR3 runs to 11 residues. The CDR3, as DNA: TGTGCCAGCGGGCAAGTGAATCACCTCCACTTT. This codes for CASGQVNHLHF.

This clonotype has at least ten counts. V gene TRBV12-3 or TRBV12-4 combines with J gene TRBJ1-1; D perhaps matches TRBD1 (5 bases). This CDR3 spans 12 amino acids. V lost 5 bases, J lost 11 bases, and 15 bases lay in between. The CDR3 sequence is CASSTGGRVAFF. The CDR3 DNA is TGTGCCAGCAGTACCGGGGGTCGGGTGGCTTTCTTT.

This clonotype was seen repeatedly, ten times or more. The chain joins TRBV7-6 to TRBJ2-1, with D unclear. V lost 1 base and J lost 3, with 10 bases in between. Germline lookup yields CDR1 SGHVS and CDR2 FNYEAQ. The CDR3 runs 15 residues. CDR3 coding DNA: TGTGCCAGCAGCTTAGTAGCTACTTACTACAATGAGCAGTTCTTC. It codes for CASSLVATYYNEQFF.

This clonotype was detected many times. V gene TRBV4-1 combines with J gene TRBJ2-5; the match to TRBD2 covers 8 bases. Germline loops: CDR1 MGHRA, CDR2 YSYEKL. The CDR3 runs 15 residues. The ends lost 0 bases at V and 6 bases at J; junction bases unmatched: 6. The CDR3 DNA reads TGCGCCAGCAGCCAAGAAAGCGGGAGTCTGAAGACCCAGTACTTC. Translating it yields CASSQESGSLKTQYF.

Many counts were recorded for this clonotype. J is TRBJ2-7 and V is TRBV6-2 or TRBV6-3, with TRBD1 matching 9 bases. The junction had 10 bases not matched to a gene; V was cut back by 6 bases and J by 4 bases. Germline CDR1 reads MNHEY; CDR2 reads SVGEGT. The CDR3 contains 15 residues. This CDR3 is CASRPFPDRGYEQYF. CDR3 coding DNA: TGTGCCAGCAGACCCTTTCCGGACAGGGGTTACGAGCAGTACTTC.

The CDR3 DNA reads TGCGCCAGCAGCTTGTTACGGAACAAAGAGACCCAGTACTTC. Encoded protein: CASSLLRNKETQYF. V is TRBV5-1 and J is TRBJ2-5; D unresolved. Germline V gene data show CDR1 as SGHRS and CDR2 as YFSETQ. Trimming pared 1 base from V and 3 bases from J, leaving 10 bases between. This CDR3 comprises 14 residues. The full variable domain, in which reference TRBV5-1 and TRBJ2-5 provide the parts outside the CDR3, is KAGVTQTPRYLIKTRGQQVTLSCSPISGHRSVSWYQQTPGQGLQFLFEYFSETQRNKGNFPGRFSGRQFSNSRSEMNVSTLELGDSALYLCASSLLRNKETQYFGPGTRLLVL.

This clonotype was recorded many times. The gene calls are TRBV6-6 and TRBJ1-2; a possible D gene is TRBD1 (5 bases). CDR3 size: 12 residues. The V end lost 4 bases, the J end lost 4 bases, and 7 bases lay between the germline ends. CDR1 MNHNY and CDR2 SVGAGI come from the germline V gene (reference sequence). This chain's CDR3 is CASSSGTYGYTF. The CDR3 DNA sequence: TGTGCCAGCAGTTCTGGGACCTATGGCTACACCTTC.

Many counts were recorded for this clonotype. As DNA, the CDR3 is TGCAGTGCTAGAGCGACCAACTACGAGCAGTACTTC. Translating gives CSARATNYEQYF. This chain links TRBV20-1 with TRBJ2-7; no firm D call. From germline, CDR1 is DFQATT and CDR2 SNEGSKA (reference sequence). Trimming pared 1 base from V and 3 bases from J, leaving 7 bases between. CDR3 length: 12 residues.

This clonotype was picked up a small number of times. The V gene is TRBV11-3, the J gene TRBJ2-1, with 8 bases that match TRBD2. The germline gives CDR1 SGHNT, CDR2 YENEEA. This CDR3 contains 17 residues. V was clipped by 1 base and J by 0 bases; unmatched bases: 5. DNA of the CDR3: TGTGCCAGCAGCTTAGCTGTCGGGAGGGCCTCCTACAATGAGCAGTTCTTC. Translated: CASSLAVGRASYNEQFF.

This clonotype showed up many times. The chain couples TRBV27 to TRBJ2-3; TRBD1 or TRBD2 may be the D gene (6 bases each). The CDR3 sequence is 15 residues long. Trimming shortened V by 2 bases and J by 6 bases, and 15 bases separated the two germline ends. CDR1 is MNHEY, CDR2 SMNVEV, per germline (reference sequence). The DNA for the CDR3 is TGTGCCAGCAGTTTAGGGCTAGTCGGGGGCGATACGCAGTATTTT. This encodes CASSLGLVGGDTQYF.

The chain couples TRBV29-1 to TRBJ2-5; maybe TRBD1 (7 bases). CDR3 length: 15 amino acids. Germline V gives CDR1 SQVTM, CDR2 ANQGSEA. Trimming took off 8 bases at V and 2 bases at J, with 21 bases between the two ends. Here the CDR3 reads CSIKPAGGRQETQYF. As DNA, the CDR3 is TGCAGCATAAAGCCCGCAGGGGGGCGGCAAGAGACCCAGTACTTC.

This clonotype came up many times. V and J are TRBV7-2 and TRBJ2-5; D might be TRBD2 (6 bases). The CDR3 has 15 residues. The germline V gene has CDR1 SGHTA and CDR2 FQGNSA. V was clipped by 6 bases and J by 9 bases, with 23 bases between them. The DNA of the CDR3 is TGTGCCAGCAGTCCGGGACTGGCCGCCGAGGCGGCCCAGTACTTC. It encodes CASSPGLAAEAAQYF.

The chain joins TRBV7-2 to TRBJ2-3; the D gene is possibly TRBD1 (6 bases). The CDR3 runs 16 residues. Germline-derived CDR1 and CDR2 are SGHTA and FQGNSA. V shed 6 bases and J shed 1 base, with 17 bases lying between them. CDR3 in amino acids: CASSITGSAGTDTQYF. The CDR3 region has the DNA TGTGCCAGCAGTATAACAGGGAGCGCTGGCACAGATACGCAGTATTTT.

This clonotype was seen at least ten times. This sequence joins TRBV12-3 or TRBV12-4 and TRBJ2-7; 8 positions agree with TRBD1. This CDR3 contains 15 residues. J gave up 1 base and V 2 bases, and 4 bases lay outside the gene matches. The CDR3 spells CASSLRQGWSYEQYF. CDR3 bases: TGTGCCAGCAGTTTAAGACAGGGGTGGTCCTACGAGCAGTACTTC.

This clonotype was found a few times. The chain couples TRBV19 to TRBJ2-6; D is perhaps TRBD1 (6 bases). The germline V gene has CDR1 LNHDA and CDR2 SQIVND (reference sequence). The CDR3 sequence is 14 residues long. Deletions cut 7 bases from V and 4 bases from J, with 11 bases between. The CDR3 protein is CASKMGAGANVLTF. The CDR3 coding sequence is TGTGCCAGTAAGATGGGGGCAGGGGCCAACGTCCTGACTTTC.

The chain employs TRBV5-6 and TRBJ2-1; 7 bases align to TRBD2. This CDR3 is built from 14 residues. After removal of 4 bases from V and 7 bases from J, the junction contained 8 bases not matched to a gene. The germline V gene has CDR1 SGHDT and CDR2 YYEEEE. The CDR3 spells CASSPDGGGNEQFF. CDR3 DNA: TGTGCCAGCAGCCCGGACGGGGGAGGGAATGAGCAGTTCTTC.